This TCR beta chain appears in the sequencing data of a study of cytotoxic CD8 clonotypes in ibrutinib-treated CLL. Using immunoSEQ multiplex PCR, the repertoire was profiled, and TCRdb retains in-frame clones only, with some absent. The table has hundreds of thousands of clones, 70% seen once. The sample was PBMCs, taken after 12 months of ibrutinib treatment. The sequence derives from a human donor with chronic lymphocytic leukemia.

The CDR3 nucleotides read TGCGCCAGCAGCTTCGAGGGGAATCAGCCCCAGCATTTT. As protein: CASSFEGNQPQHF. V usage is TRBV5-1 and J usage is TRBJ1-5; D possibly corresponds to TRBD1 (5 bases). V gave up 2 bases and J gave up 4 bases, with 7 bases separating them. The CDR3 loop spans 13 amino acids. Germline CDR1 reads SGHRS; CDR2 reads YFSETQ.